A single sample is the source of the 24 T cell receptor beta chains below, sequenced in a study of shared clonotypes between healthy human individuals. The repertoire was sequenced with immunoSEQ multiplex PCR; TCRdb's copy has only in-frame clones and lacks some. The table records 2 million to 2.5 million clones, 80% to 95% of them present only once. The sample was naive CD4+ T cells from PBMCs. Regarding subset: CD45RA+ positively selected. The receptors derive from a man between 18 and 29 years old in good health. Some clones in this sample may be carry-over from other donors' samples.

The chain uses TRBV28 and TRBJ2-7, with no clear D. V gave up 7 bases and J gave up 2 bases, with 21 bases separating them. In germline, CDR1 is MDHEN, CDR2 SYDVKM. The CDR3 consists of 16 residues. CDR3 sequence reads: CASNLRGTLRPYEQYF. Written as DNA, the CDR3 is TGTGCCAGCAACTTAAGAGGCACACTCAGGCCCTACGAGCAGTACTTC.

Points on this clone: This CDR3 is also generated by other DNA sequences in the sample. DNA for the CDR3: TGTGCCAGCAGCCCCGGGACTACCACAGATACGCAGTATTTT. This gives the protein CASSPGTTTDTQYF. V and J are TRBV7-3 and TRBJ2-3, with 7 bases aligning to TRBD2. The ends lost 5 bases at V and 2 bases at J; junction bases unmatched: 4. Per the germline V gene, CDR1 is SGHTA and CDR2 is FQGTGA. The CDR3 consists of 14 residues. The complete variable domain, with remaining parts taken from reference TRBV7-3 and TRBJ2-3, reads GAGVSQTPSNKVTEKGKYVELRCDPISGHTALYWYRQSLGQGPEFLIYFQGTGAADDSGLPNDRFFAVRPEGSVSTLKIQRTERGDSAVYLCASSPGTTTDTQYFGPGTRLTVL.

The chain employs TRBV7-2 and TRBJ2-2, with D maybe TRBD1 (6 bases). CDR1 SGHTA and CDR2 FQGNSA come from the germline V gene. The CDR3 sequence is 15 residues long. Trimming left V 2 bases short and J 4 bases short, with 11 bases between. Written as DNA, the CDR3 is TGTGCCAGCAGCTTAAAGGGACAAGGCACCGGGGAGCTGTTTTTT. It translates to CASSLKGQGTGELFF.

The chain joins TRBV29-1 to TRBJ1-1; unclear D gene. The germline V gene has CDR1 SQVTM and CDR2 ANQGSEA. This CDR3 has 11 amino acids. V was pared by 3 bases and J by 11 bases, with 13 bases between. The CDR3 DNA sequence: TGCAGCGTTGATTCTGCTATGAGGGCTTTCTTT. Protein sequence: CSVDSAMRAFF.

This chain's CDR3 is CASSPGTGGSYNEQFF. The CDR3 nucleotides are TGTGCCAGCAGTCCGGGGACTGGCGGATCCTACAATGAGCAGTTCTTC. The J gene is TRBJ2-1, the V gene TRBV28; possibly TRBD2 for D (6 bases). This CDR3 contains 16 residues. The germline V and J ends were trimmed by 5 bases and 1 base, with 15 bases remaining between them. The germline CDR1 and CDR2 sequences are MDHEN and SYDVKM.

The rearrangement links TRBV27 to TRBJ2-7, with D perhaps matching TRBD2 (5 bases). Trimming pared 2 bases from V and 1 base from J, leaving 15 bases between. The CDR3 has 16 amino acids. Per germline, CDR1 MNHEY and CDR2 SMNVEV (reference sequence). CDR3 coding DNA: TGTGCCAGCAGTTTAGAGGGTCTGACCGCTTCCTACGAGCAGTACTTC. Its protein product is CASSLEGLTASYEQYF.

The V call is TRBV7-9, the J call TRBJ2-7; D perhaps matches TRBD2 (5 bases). This CDR3 is built from 13 residues. Trimming stripped 5 bases from V and 2 bases from J, with 10 bases between. Germline CDR1 reads SEHNR; CDR2 reads FQNEAQ (reference sequence). Written as DNA, the CDR3 is TGTGCCAGCAGCCGGACTGAAACCTACGAGCAGTACTTC. It specifies CASSRTETYEQYF.

This clone was seen a single time. This chain joins TRBV18 and TRBJ1-1; 8 bases match TRBD1. Germline-derived CDR1 and CDR2 are KGHSH and LQKENI. The V gene end was trimmed by 2 bases and the J gene end by 0 bases; junction bases not matched to a gene: 8. This CDR3 spans 17 amino acids. The CDR3 sequence: CASSPRGRTGMNTEAFF. The CDR3 DNA sequence: TGTGCCAGCTCACCAAGAGGGCGGACAGGGATGAACACTGAAGCTTTCTTT.

The genes are TRBV11-2 and TRBJ2-7; 11 bases fit TRBD2. The CDR3 covers 16 residues. The germline gives CDR1 SGHAT, CDR2 FQNNGV. Losses at the gene ends were 2 bases for V and 5 bases for J; bases not matched to a gene: 8. CDR3 protein: CASSLLVTSGTHEQYF. The CDR3 DNA sequence: TGTGCCAGCAGCTTATTGGTGACTAGCGGGACCCACGAGCAGTACTTC.

The J gene is TRBJ1-1, the V gene TRBV5-1, with 7 bases lining up with TRBD1. This CDR3 has 15 residues. Germline-derived CDR1 and CDR2 are SGHRS and YFSETQ. V was pared by 1 base and J by 5 bases, with 8 bases of the junction left unmatched. In DNA form, the CDR3 reads TGCGCCAGCAGCTTGCAGAAGGGGGCGAGGACTGAAGCTTTCTTT. Its protein product is CASSLQKGARTEAFF.

The J gene is TRBJ1-2, the V gene TRBV27; D remains ambiguous. The germline V gene encodes CDR1 MNHEY and CDR2 SMNVEV (reference sequence). This CDR3 region has 13 residues. Trimming left V 6 bases short and J 0 bases short, with 8 bases between. The CDR3, as DNA: TGTGCCAGCAGGCAAACAGCTAACTATGGCTACACCTTC. Encoded protein: CASRQTANYGYTF.

This clone was detected once. Other DNA sequences within the sample encode an identical CDR3. The chain combines TRBV9 with TRBJ1-1; D uncertain. With 0 bases removed from V and 0 bases from J, the gap between germline ends came to 3 bases. The CDR3 contains 13 residues. The V gene's germline CDR1 is SGDLS and CDR2 YYNGEE. The CDR3, as DNA: TGTGCCAGCAGCGTAGAGCTGAACACTGAAGCTTTCTTT. It yields the protein CASSVELNTEAFF.

There are a few counts of this clone. The chain employs TRBV2 and TRBJ1-1; unclear D gene. V was trimmed by 7 bases and J by 0 bases, leaving 9 bases between them. Germline assignment: CDR1 SNHLY and CDR2 FYNNEI. This CDR3 has 13 amino acids. The CDR3 protein is CASMITVNTEAFF. CDR3 DNA: TGTGCCAGCATGATAACGGTGAACACTGAAGCTTTCTTT.

The rearrangement uses TRBV5-1 and TRBJ1-1; 8 bases map to TRBD1. V lost 4 bases to trimming and J lost 0 bases; unmatched junction nucleotides: 11. This CDR3 region has 17 residues. Germline V gives CDR1 SGHRS, CDR2 YFSETQ. In DNA form, the CDR3 reads TGCGCCAGCAGCCCGGTACAGGGGGTAATCATGAACACTGAAGCTTTCTTT. Protein product: CASSPVQGVIMNTEAFF.

This clone was seen a single time. The chain joins TRBV4-3 to TRBJ2-3, with D perhaps TRBD2 (5 bases). The CDR3 spans 15 residues. The germline V and J ends were trimmed by 0 bases and 1 base, with 8 bases remaining between them. In germline, CDR1 is LGHNA, CDR2 YSLEER. CDR3 protein: CASSQDPGGTDTQYF. CDR3 sequence (DNA): TGCGCCAGCAGCCAAGACCCCGGGGGCACAGATACGCAGTATTTT.

The chain carries TRBV28 and TRBJ1-1; 8 bases are a match to TRBD1. The germline gives CDR1 MDHEN, CDR2 SYDVKM. With V trimmed by 7 bases and J by 3 bases, 4 bases remained unmatched. CDR3 size: 13 residues. The CDR3 protein is CASNLQGDTEAFF. DNA of the CDR3: TGTGCCAGCAATCTACAGGGGGACACTGAAGCTTTCTTT.

The chain employs TRBV6-5 and TRBJ2-7; D remains unclear. Germline V gene sequence: CDR1 MNHEY, CDR2 SVGAGI. The V and J ends lost 6 bases and 6 bases respectively, with 21 bases between them. The length of the CDR3 is 15 residues. CDR3 protein: CASRERIGLNSEQYF. CDR3 DNA sequence: TGTGCCAGCAGGGAGAGAATAGGGCTAAACTCCGAGCAGTACTTC.

The chain is built from TRBV10-3 and TRBJ2-1, with 11 bases lining up with TRBD1. The CDR3 has 17 amino acids. The ends lost 1 base at V and 7 bases at J; junction bases unmatched: 9. Germline loops: CDR1 ENHRY, CDR2 SYGVKD. CDR3 DNA sequence: TGTGCCATCAGTGAGTTGGGGACAGGGGGGGAATTAAATGAGCAGTTCTTC. Its protein product is CAISELGTGGELNEQFF.

The V call is TRBV6-6, the J call TRBJ1-2, with TRBD1 as a possible D gene (5 bases). The CDR3 loop spans 14 amino acids. The germline V gene has CDR1 MNHNY and CDR2 SVGAGI (reference sequence). With 2 bases removed from V and 2 bases from J, the gap between germline ends came to 9 bases. CDR3 sequence: CASSYRGGNYGYTF. DNA of the CDR3: TGTGCCAGCAGTTACAGGGGAGGAAACTATGGCTACACCTTC.

This chain links TRBV9 with TRBJ2-3; 7 nucleotides line up with TRBD2. The junction had 4 bases not matched to a gene; V was cut back by 0 bases and J by 3 bases. CDR3 length: 15 residues. Germline assignment: CDR1 SGDLS and CDR2 YYNGEE. The CDR3 nucleotides are TGTGCCAGCAGCGTAGGTGGAGCGGGAACAGATACGCAGTATTTT. This codes for CASSVGGAGTDTQYF.

V gene TRBV18 combines with J gene TRBJ2-5; D may be TRBD1 (5 bases). The V gene lost 1 base and the J gene lost 3 bases, with 12 bases spanning the gap. The CDR3 length is 15 residues. Germline-derived CDR1 and CDR2 are KGHSH and LQKENI. CDR3 nucleotides: TGTGCCAGCTCACCACAGGCGCAGGGCAAAGAGACCCAGTACTTC. This encodes CASSPQAQGKETQYF. The whole variable domain, remainder taken from reference TRBV18 and TRBJ2-5, is NAGVMQNPRHLVRRRGQEARLRCSPMKGHSHVYWYRQLPEEGLKFMVYLQKENIIDESGMPKERFSAEFPKEGPSILRIQQVVRGDSAAYFCASSPQAQGKETQYFGPGTRLLVL.

The chain couples TRBV2 to TRBJ2-1; 7 bases are shared with TRBD2. The trim removed 7 bases at V and 0 bases at J, leaving 9 bases unmatched. CDR3 size: 16 residues. CDR1 SNHLY and CDR2 FYNNEI come from the germline V gene. CDR3 in amino acids: CASTQGLAVSYNEQFF. The CDR3 DNA follows: TGTGCCAGCACGCAGGGTCTAGCGGTCTCCTACAATGAGCAGTTCTTC.

The rearrangement joins TRBV5-1 to TRBJ2-5; no definite D call. The CDR3 totals 15 residues. CDR1 and CDR2 from the germline V gene are SGHRS and YFSETQ. V lost 4 bases to trimming and J lost 4 bases, with 17 bases between them. The CDR3 protein is CASSKSEVSGETQYF. The CDR3 DNA reads TGCGCCAGCAGCAAATCAGAGGTCTCTGGAGAGACCCAGTACTTC. The full variable domain, in which reference TRBV5-1 and TRBJ2-5 provide the parts outside the CDR3, is KAGVTQTPRYLIKTRGQQVTLSCSPISGHRSVSWYQQTPGQGLQFLFEYFSETQRNKGNFPGRFSGRQFSNSRSEMNVSTLELGDSALYLCASSKSEVSGETQYFGPGTRLLVL.

The V call is TRBV7-9, the J call TRBJ1-4, with D possibly being TRBD1 (6 bases). The germline gives CDR1 SEHNR, CDR2 FQNEAQ (reference sequence). The CDR3 is 15 amino acids. Trimming shortened V by 5 bases and J by 8 bases, and 18 bases separated the two germline ends. The CDR3 DNA is TGTGCCAGCAGCCCCGGGGCAGGGGTTTACGAAAAACTGTTTTTT. This gives the protein CASSPGAGVYEKLFF.